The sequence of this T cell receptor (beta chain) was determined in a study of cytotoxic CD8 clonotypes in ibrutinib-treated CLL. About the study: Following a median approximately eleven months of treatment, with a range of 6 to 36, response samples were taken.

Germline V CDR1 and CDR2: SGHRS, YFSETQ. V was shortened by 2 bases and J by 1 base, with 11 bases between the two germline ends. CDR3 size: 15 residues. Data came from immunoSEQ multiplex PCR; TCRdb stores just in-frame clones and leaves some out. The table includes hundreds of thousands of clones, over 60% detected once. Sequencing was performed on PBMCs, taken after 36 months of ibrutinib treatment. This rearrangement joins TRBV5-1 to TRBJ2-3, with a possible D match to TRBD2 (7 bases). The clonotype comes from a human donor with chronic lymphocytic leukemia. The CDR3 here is CASSLRGAGTDTQYF. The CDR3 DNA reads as TGCGCCAGCAGCTTACGGGGGGCTGGCACAGATACGCAGTATTTT.